Shown below are 27 T cell receptor beta chains from a single sample sequenced in a study of PD-1 blockade in classical Hodgkin lymphoma (dated by TCRdb to the early 2020s). Library preparation used the immunoSEQ multiplex PCR assay. The table was pulled from immuneACCESS by TCRdb, which kept in-frame rearrangements only. Such tables lose some clones; where checked, under half of the loss comes from unresolved V genes, and the rest has no known cause. The sample includes some 150,000 clones, with approximately 80% observed a single time. The top ten hold 7.5% to 10% of the sample. In the paper's terms, the time point label means: cycle 2 day 1 (C2D1) of nivolumab. Every trial patient had relapsed after autologous stem cell transplantation, and cohorts A, B and C differed in prior brentuximab vedotin exposure. The sample consisted of peripheral blood mononuclear cells (PBMCs), taken before the second cycle of nivolumab. The receptors originated from a human donor with classical Hodgkin lymphoma.

This rearrangement joins TRBV7-7 to TRBJ2-2, with TRBD1 matching 9 bases. Germline V gene sequence: CDR1 SSHAT, CDR2 FNYEAQ (reference sequence). This CDR3 spans 16 amino acids. The V segment lost 5 bases and the J segment 1 base; nucleotides outside the gene matches: 5. CDR3 bases: TGTGCCAGCAGCACCTGGACAGGGGTGAACACCGGGGAGCTGTTTTTT. Its protein is CASSTWTGVNTGELFF. Combining the CDR3 with reference TRBV7-7 and TRBJ2-2 gives the whole variable domain GAGVSQSPRYKVTKRGQDVTLRCDPISSHATLYWYQQALGQGPEFLTYFNYEAQPDKSGLPSDRFSAERPEGSISTLTIQRTEQRDSAMYRCASSTWTGVNTGELFFGEGSRLTVL.

This chain links TRBV18 with TRBJ1-3; 7 nucleotides agree with TRBD1. CDR1 is KGHSH and CDR2 is LQKENI in the germline V gene. V was clipped by 1 base and J by 1 base; unmatched bases: 1. The CDR3 covers 15 residues. The CDR3 DNA reads as TGTGCCAGCTCACCACTACAGGGGTCTGGAAACACCATATATTTT. It is translated as CASSPLQGSGNTIYF. Using reference TRBV18 and TRBJ1-3 for the parts outside the CDR3, the full variable domain is NAGVMQNPRHLVRRRGQEARLRCSPMKGHSHVYWYRQLPEEGLKFMVYLQKENIIDESGMPKERFSAEFPKEGPSILRIQQVVRGDSAAYFCASSPLQGSGNTIYFGEGSWLTVV.

V gene TRBV10-3 combines with J gene TRBJ2-3; maybe TRBD2 (6 bases). The CDR3 loop spans 13 amino acids. Trimming stripped 8 bases from V and 4 bases from J, with 13 bases between. From germline, CDR1 is ENHRY and CDR2 SYGVKD. CDR3: CAIDGGVPDTQYF. In DNA, the CDR3 is TGTGCCATCGACGGAGGGGTTCCAGATACGCAGTATTTT.

The rearrangement uses TRBV5-1 and TRBJ1-2; 7 bases align to TRBD1. CDR1 is SGHRS, CDR2 YFSETQ, per germline. The CDR3 totals 14 residues. The junction had 8 bases not matched to a gene; V was cut back by 4 bases and J by 5 bases. The CDR3 nucleotides read TGCGCCAGCAGCGTCACAGGGGAGGGATATGGCTACACCTTC. It yields the protein CASSVTGEGYGYTF.

This chain joins TRBV18 and TRBJ1-1; maybe TRBD1 (5 bases). The V end was cut by 4 bases, the J end by 0 bases, with 12 bases between. Germline V gene sequence: CDR1 KGHSH, CDR2 LQKENI. The CDR3 totals 15 residues. DNA for the CDR3: TGTGCCAGCTCACTGGCAGGGTCCATGAACACTGAAGCTTTCTTT. Translated: CASSLAGSMNTEAFF.

This clone was seen once. The chain employs TRBV6-5 and TRBJ2-3; TRBD2 matches at 7 bases. Looked up from germline, CDR1 is MNHEY and CDR2 is SVGAGI. The CDR3 consists of 14 residues. J was trimmed by 5 bases and V by 6 bases; bases with no gene match: 8. CDR3 coding DNA: TGTGCCAGCAGCCTTCGTCCGGGAGGAGATACGCAGTATTTT. It specifies CASSLRPGGDTQYF.

The rearrangement joins TRBV13 to TRBJ2-7; tentatively, D is TRBD2 (6 bases). Looked up from germline, CDR1 is PRHDT and CDR2 is FYEKMQ (reference sequence). V was cut by 5 bases and J by 0 bases, with 14 bases left in between. The CDR3 is made up of 15 amino acids. CDR3 coding DNA: TGTGCCAGCAGCCCCGACGGGGGACCCTCCTACGAGCAGTACTTC. This sequence encodes CASSPDGGPSYEQYF.

The chain combines TRBV15 with TRBJ2-7; 9 positions match TRBD2. Germline-derived CDR1 and CDR2 are LNHNV and YYDKDF (reference sequence). CDR3 length equals 17 residues. V trimming: 3 bases; J trimming: 2 bases; junction bases outside the gene matches: 11. In DNA, the CDR3 is TGTGCCACCAGCAGGGACTATAGCGGGAGAATTCCCTACGAGCAGTACTTC. Protein: CATSRDYSGRIPYEQYF.

The rearrangement joins TRBV19 to TRBJ2-1; TRBD2 matches 10 bases. The germline gives CDR1 LNHDA, CDR2 SQIVND (reference sequence). This CDR3 contains 14 residues. V shed 4 bases and J 15 bases; nucleotides not matched to a gene: 12. CDR3 nucleotide sequence: TGTGCCAGTAGTACCCATGAAGCGGGAGGGCGCCCGTTCTTC. Its translation is CASSTHEAGGRPFF.

The chain is built from TRBV27 and TRBJ1-2; no firm D call. Germline V gene lookup returns CDR1 MNHEY and CDR2 SMNVEV (reference sequence). Trimming pared 5 bases from V and 2 bases from J, leaving 15 bases between. There are 15 residues in the CDR3. In nucleotides, the CDR3 is TGTGCCAGCAGTCCTCGAAGTGCTGGAAACTATGGCTACACCTTC. It codes for CASSPRSAGNYGYTF.

The chain joins TRBV6-5 to TRBJ2-7, with TRBD2 identical over 11 bases. The CDR3 sequence is 16 residues long. The V gene's germline CDR1 is MNHEY and CDR2 SVGAGI. V trimming: 2 bases; J trimming: 6 bases; junction bases outside the gene matches: 9. The CDR3 nucleotides are TGTGCCAGCAGTTACGTTGGACTAGCGGGTAATGCCGAGCAGTACTTC. This gives the protein CASSYVGLAGNAEQYF.

The J gene is TRBJ1-2, the V gene TRBV7-9; D call uncertain. This CDR3 is 12 amino acids long. In germline, CDR1 is SEHNR, CDR2 FQNEAQ (reference sequence). V lost 5 bases and J lost 4, with 8 bases in between. CDR3 in DNA: TGTGCCAGCAGCCGGACCCTCTATGGCTACACCTTC. Amino acids: CASSRTLYGYTF.

The V call is TRBV28, the J call TRBJ2-3; a weak D match, TRBD2 (5 bases). The CDR3 runs 15 residues. Trimming left V 3 bases short and J 3 bases short, with 13 bases between. Per the germline V gene, CDR1 is MDHEN and CDR2 is SYDVKM. The CDR3 loop reads CASSFGGRRTDTQYF. For the CDR3, the DNA is TGTGCCAGCAGTTTTGGAGGACGGAGGACAGATACGCAGTATTTT.

V and J are TRBV5-4 and TRBJ2-7; perhaps TRBD1 as D (6 bases). The CDR3 length is 14 residues. CDR1 is SGHNT, CDR2 YYREEE, per germline (reference sequence). V lost 4 bases and J 0 bases, leaving 11 bases between the germline ends. The CDR3 spells CASSPDRDSYEQYF. In DNA form, the CDR3 reads TGTGCCAGCAGCCCGGACAGAGACTCCTACGAGCAGTACTTC.

The V gene is TRBV7-2, the J gene TRBJ2-5; the match to TRBD2 covers 10 bases. Germline CDR1 and CDR2: SGHTA and FQGNSA. J was trimmed by 2 bases and V by 2 bases; bases with no gene match: 8. The CDR3 consists of 17 residues. The CDR3 here is CASSLLALAGWQETQYF. CDR3 nucleotides: TGTGCCAGCAGCTTATTAGCACTAGCGGGATGGCAAGAGACCCAGTACTTC.

The chain has TRBV7-8 and TRBJ2-3; 10 nucleotides agree with TRBD2. Looked up from germline, CDR1 is SGHVS and CDR2 is FQNEAQ. V shed 5 bases, J shed 1 base, and the junction held 6 bases outside the gene matches. The CDR3 is made up of 16 amino acids. The CDR3 nucleotides are TGTGCCAGCAGCCCGAGGCTAGCGGGAGGCACAGATACGCAGTATTTT. The encoded protein is CASSPRLAGGTDTQYF.

The chain links TRBV6-6 to TRBJ1-2; no definite D call. This CDR3 has 13 amino acids. V dropped 2 bases and J dropped 6 bases, with 10 bases sitting between them. In germline, CDR1 is MNHNY, CDR2 SVGAGI (reference sequence). CDR3 amino acids: CASSYGSPDGYTF. The CDR3, as DNA: TGTGCCAGCAGTTACGGTTCGCCCGATGGCTACACCTTC.

The rearrangement uses TRBV13 and TRBJ1-5; a weak D match, TRBD1 (6 bases). Germline CDR1 and CDR2: PRHDT and FYEKMQ (reference sequence). The CDR3 runs 14 residues. V shed 5 bases and J shed 6 bases, with 14 bases lying between them. CDR3 DNA: TGTGCCAGCAGCAAACAGGGAGTCAGTCAGCCCCAGCATTTT. It yields the protein CASSKQGVSQPQHF.

The CDR3 sequence: CASSQAGQNTEAFF. The CDR3 DNA reads as TGCGCCAGCAGCCAAGCAGGCCAGAACACTGAAGCTTTCTTT. The V gene is TRBV4-1, the J gene TRBJ1-1; D is unresolved. CDR1 is MGHRA and CDR2 is YSYEKL in the germline V gene. The V end was cut by 1 base, the J end by 1 base, with 7 bases between. The CDR3 length is 14 residues.

This chain uses TRBV7-9 with TRBJ2-3, with 11 nucleotides matching TRBD2. CDR1 is SEHNR, CDR2 FQNEAQ, per germline (reference sequence). V trimming: 2 bases; J trimming: 6 bases; junction bases outside the gene matches: 7. The CDR3 runs 16 residues. The CDR3 loop reads CASSLYIAGGPDTQYF. Here the CDR3 DNA reads TGTGCCAGCAGCTTATACATAGCGGGGGGGCCTGATACGCAGTATTTT.

The gene calls are TRBV9 and TRBJ2-7; D is possibly TRBD1 (5 bases). Germline loops: CDR1 SGDLS, CDR2 YYNGEE. Trimming pared 0 bases from V and 2 bases from J, leaving 9 bases between. This CDR3 has 14 amino acids. The CDR3 DNA follows: TGTGCCAGCAGCGTAGTACCGGACACCTACGAGCAGTACTTC. Translating it yields CASSVVPDTYEQYF.

This rearrangement joins TRBV29-1 to TRBJ2-7; 7 nucleotides align to TRBD1. The CDR3 length is 15 residues. The junction had 11 bases not matched to a gene; V was cut back by 6 bases and J by 0 bases. Germline CDR1 reads SQVTM; CDR2 reads ANQGSEA. CDR3 in amino acids: CSVDTTGDSSYEQYF. For the CDR3, the DNA is TGCAGCGTAGATACCACAGGGGATAGCTCCTACGAGCAGTACTTC.

The chain carries TRBV4-2 and TRBJ2-7, with 7 positions matching TRBD1. Germline lookup yields CDR1 LGHNA and CDR2 YNFKEQ. This CDR3 is 14 amino acids long. Losses at the gene ends were 5 bases for V and 4 bases for J; bases not matched to a gene: 8. The CDR3 region is CASSNLGQKYEQYF. DNA for the CDR3: TGTGCCAGCAGCAACCTGGGACAGAAATACGAGCAGTACTTC.

This sequence joins TRBV19 and TRBJ2-7; 7 positions match TRBD1. Losses at the gene ends were 4 bases for V and 2 bases for J; bases not matched to a gene: 2. The CDR3 contains 13 residues. The V gene's germline CDR1 is LNHDA and CDR2 SQIVND (reference sequence). The CDR3 sequence: CASSKRGPYEQYF. CDR3 sequence (DNA): TGTGCCAGTAGTAAGAGGGGGCCCTACGAGCAGTACTTC.

The V and J genes are TRBV4-3 and TRBJ2-1; TRBD1 aligns across 10 bases. CDR3 length: 14 residues. V shed 1 base and J 8 bases; nucleotides not matched to a gene: 2. Germline V lookup: CDR1 LGHNA, CDR2 YSLEER. CDR3 DNA sequence: TGCGCCAGCAGCCAAGGGACAGGGGGGGATGAGCAGTTCTTC. This codes for CASSQGTGGDEQFF.

The rearrangement joins TRBV19 to TRBJ1-3; D is unclear. This CDR3 has 13 amino acids. Germline CDR1 is LNHDA and CDR2 is SQIVND (reference sequence). V lost 5 bases, J lost 7 bases, and 12 bases lay in between. CDR3 loop: CASSYSPPNTIYF. The DNA for the CDR3 is TGTGCCAGTAGTTATTCCCCTCCGAACACCATATATTTT.

The chain combines TRBV7-3 with TRBJ2-6, with 7 bases matching TRBD1. CDR3 size: 14 residues. V shed 5 bases, J shed 2 bases, and the junction held 0 bases outside the gene matches. Germline V CDR1 and CDR2: SGHTA, FQGTGA. This chain's CDR3 is CASSQGAGANVLTF. For the CDR3, the DNA is TGTGCCAGCAGCCAGGGGGCTGGGGCCAACGTCCTGACTTTC.